This passage covers 28 T cell receptor beta chains from one sample sequenced in a study of CD8+CD57+ T cells in acquired aplastic anemia. All patients picked for sequencing had shown, by flow cytometry, an expansion of CD8+CD57+ cells. For CDR3 and TCR beta VDJ profiling, genomic DNA was the template used. TCRdb passed the reads through MiXCR, listing each CDR3 protein once. There are 150,000 to 200,000 distinct CDR3 sequences in the sample; 45% to 55% occur only once, and more than 0.85% lies in the top ten. The sample was sorted CD4+, CD8+, or CD8+CD57+ T cells (not recorded which) from PBMCs. These TCRs come from a human donor with aplastic anemia.

This clonotype was seen only a few times. A clone one base away is much larger, so this may be a read error. The CDR3 nucleotides read TGTGCCGGCACCTTATGGGGGAACTATGGCTACACCTTC. Protein sequence: CAGTLWGNYGYTF. V usage is TRBV12-3 or TRBV12-4 and J usage is TRBJ1-2, with a weak D call TRBD1 (5 bases). CDR3 length equals 13 residues. The V end lost 11 bases, the J end lost 2 bases, and 15 bases lay between the germline ends.

The V call is TRBV20-1, the J call TRBJ2-5; TRBD2 matches at 9 bases. The junction had 4 bases not matched to a gene; V was cut back by 6 bases and J by 5 bases. The CDR3 loop spans 12 amino acids. Looked up from germline, CDR1 is DFQATT and CDR2 is SNEGSKA (reference sequence). The CDR3 is CSASSGDETQYF. The CDR3 DNA reads TGCAGTGCCTCTAGCGGGGACGAGACCCAGTACTTC.

This clonotype has just a few counts. V and J are TRBV7-3 and TRBJ1-2; 9 positions match TRBD1. Trimming removed 5 bases from V and 9 bases from J; junction bases left unmatched: 13. Germline CDR1 reads SGHTA; CDR2 reads FQGTGA. The CDR3 consists of 15 residues. The CDR3 DNA reads as TGTGCCAGCAGCCCGTACCCGGGACAGGGCGTGCGCTACACCTTC. Amino acids: CASSPYPGQGVRYTF.

The count of this clonotype is one. V and J are TRBV18 and TRBJ2-3, with 15 bases lining up with TRBD2. CDR3 size: 19 residues. Germline CDR1 KGHSH, CDR2 LQKENI. Trimming at V came to 3 bases and at J to 2 bases, leaving 9 bases not matched to a gene. CDR3 in amino acids: CASSPRTSGGAGSTDTQYF. DNA of the CDR3: TGTGCCAGCTCACCCCGGACTAGCGGGGGGGCGGGTTCCACAGATACGCAGTATTTT.

This clonotype has ten or more counts. The rearrangement joins TRBV5-4 to TRBJ2-3, with 9 bases that match TRBD2. Germline values: CDR1 SGHNT, CDR2 YYREEE (reference sequence). The ends lost 9 bases at V and 0 bases at J; junction bases unmatched: 8. The CDR3 has 15 residues. The CDR3 DNA reads TGTGCCACGAGCGGGGGGACTCCTAGCACAGATACGCAGTATTTT. It specifies CATSGGTPSTDTQYF.

This clonotype showed up many times. Here the CDR3 reads CACQRLGPNTEAFF. The CDR3, as DNA: TGTGCCTGCCAGCGGTTAGGACCGAACACTGAAGCTTTCTTT. This chain links TRBV5-8 with TRBJ1-1; D unresolved. The germline V gene has CDR1 SGHTS and CDR2 YDEGEE. The CDR3 consists of 14 residues. With 10 bases removed from V and 1 base from J, the gap between germline ends came to 17 bases.

The chain combines TRBV2 with TRBJ2-3, with D tentatively TRBD2 (5 bases). This CDR3 region has 16 residues. Germline CDR1 and CDR2: SNHLY and FYNNEI. Trimming took off 6 bases at V and 2 bases at J, with 18 bases between the two ends. CDR3 DNA: TGTGCCAGCAGGATTAACCTAGCCCCAATCACAGATACGCAGTATTTT. This translates into CASRINLAPITDTQYF.

V usage is TRBV15 and J usage is TRBJ2-7, with 9 bases lining up with TRBD1. The CDR3 has 15 residues. Germline CDR1 LNHNV, CDR2 YYDKDF (reference sequence). The V gene end was trimmed by 3 bases and the J gene end by 6 bases; junction bases not matched to a gene: 9. This CDR3 reads CATSSSDRGFSEQYF. The CDR3 region has the DNA TGTGCCACCAGCAGCTCTGACAGGGGGTTTAGCGAGCAGTACTTC.

This chain joins TRBV24-1 and TRBJ2-3; D is perhaps TRBD1 or TRBD2 (5 bases each). Germline loops: CDR1 KGHDR, CDR2 SFDVKD. The CDR3 extends over 14 amino acids. The V and J ends lost 4 bases and 1 base respectively, with 8 bases between them. CDR3 coding DNA: TGTGCCACCAGTGACCCGGGACGCACAGATACGCAGTATTTT. It yields the protein CATSDPGRTDTQYF.

The chain links TRBV10-3 to TRBJ1-1, with 7 nucleotides matching TRBD1. From germline, CDR1 is ENHRY and CDR2 SYGVKD. This CDR3 spans 16 amino acids. The V segment lost 4 bases and the J segment 7 bases; nucleotides outside the gene matches: 15. The CDR3 nucleotides are TGTGCCATCAGTGGTATGATTGGGCAGGGGGAGGATGAAGCTTTCTTT. It codes for CAISGMIGQGEDEAFF.

This clonotype was detected ten times or more. This chain connects TRBV2 to TRBJ2-1; possible D gene TRBD2, 6 bases. Trimming cost V 8 bases and J 4 bases, with 21 bases left between them. Looked up from germline, CDR1 is SNHLY and CDR2 is FYNNEI. This CDR3 has 16 residues. In DNA, the CDR3 is TGTGCCAGCTCGAGGGACCCCGGGGGAACTTACAATGAGCAGTTCTTC. This codes for CASSRDPGGTYNEQFF.

This clonotype was detected only a few times. The J gene is TRBJ1-1, the V gene TRBV6-1; TRBD1 is a possible D gene (5 bases). The germline V gene has CDR1 MNHNS and CDR2 SASEGT. V lost 7 bases, J lost 0 bases, and 12 bases lay in between. This CDR3 comprises 14 residues. The CDR3 nucleotides read TGTGCCAGCACCAGGGATAACATGAACACTGAAGCTTTCTTT. This codes for CASTRDNMNTEAFF.

In regard to this clonotype: Without the conserved terminal phenylalanine or tryptophan, this CDR3 likely stems from a read error. This sequence joins TRBV10-3 and TRBJ1-2; possible D gene TRBD1, 6 bases. CDR1 ENHRY and CDR2 SYGVKD come from the germline V gene. Trimming pared 10 bases from V and 4 bases from J, leaving 19 bases between. This CDR3 is built from 14 residues. The CDR3 reads CASNPPGETYGYTL. CDR3 nucleotide sequence: TGTGCCAGCAATCCCCCAGGGGAGACCTATGGCTACACCCTC.

This chain joins TRBV5-1 and TRBJ2-2; D possibly corresponds to TRBD2 (5 bases). V gave up 5 bases and J gave up 4 bases, with 15 bases separating them. The CDR3 spans 15 residues. The germline V gene has CDR1 SGHRS and CDR2 YFSETQ. The CDR3 is CASSARETSTGELFF. The CDR3 bases are TGCGCCAGCAGTGCTAGAGAAACTAGCACCGGGGAGCTGTTTTTT.

This clonotype was counted at least ten times. The V and J genes are TRBV7-3 and TRBJ2-7; 10 positions agree with TRBD2. There are 13 residues in the CDR3. From germline, CDR1 is SGHTA and CDR2 FQGTGA. V was pared by 5 bases and J by 6 bases, with 4 bases of the junction left unmatched. The CDR3 coding sequence is TGTGCCAGCAGCGTAGCGGGGGGTCTCGAGCAGTACTTC. Its protein is CASSVAGGLEQYF.

The chain employs TRBV5-8 and TRBJ1-1; TRBD1 is a possible D gene (5 bases). This CDR3 spans 14 amino acids. Germline CDR1 is SGHTS and CDR2 is YDEGEE. V lost 4 bases, J lost 7 bases, and 17 bases lay in between. The CDR3 spells CASSQTAMTDEAFF. CDR3 nucleotide sequence: TGTGCCAGCAGCCAAACAGCCATGACAGATGAAGCTTTCTTT.

This clonotype occurred many times. The J gene is TRBJ2-7, the V gene TRBV24-1, with 9 positions matching TRBD1. Germline V gene sequence: CDR1 KGHDR, CDR2 SFDVKD. The J segment lost 4 bases and the V segment lost 1 base, leaving 10 bases of the junction unmatched. The CDR3 length is 17 residues. CDR3 amino acids: CATSDFGGQGGTYEQYF. CDR3 coding DNA: TGTGCCACCAGTGATTTCGGGGGACAGGGAGGGACTTACGAGCAGTACTTC.

This clonotype showed up many times. The chain employs TRBV9 and TRBJ1-3; the D gene is possibly TRBD1 (6 bases). Germline V gene lookup returns CDR1 SGDLS and CDR2 YYNGEE. Trimming took 5 bases from V and 1 from J, leaving 16 bases between them. The CDR3 is 16 residues long. The chain's CDR3 is CASSSTGLVSGNTIYF. CDR3 DNA sequence: TGTGCCAGCAGTTCCACAGGGCTCGTGTCTGGAAACACCATATATTTT.

V and J are TRBV4-1 and TRBJ1-5; 7 bases match TRBD1. This CDR3 has 17 residues. The germline V gene encodes CDR1 MGHRA and CDR2 YSYEKL. With 0 bases clipped from V and 7 bases from J, the junction kept 12 bases outside the gene matches. The CDR3 here is CASSQDGVEGAGQPQHF. DNA for the CDR3: TGCGCCAGCAGCCAAGATGGTGTGGAGGGGGCTGGGCAGCCCCAGCATTTT.

This clonotype was found many times. V usage is TRBV7-2 and J usage is TRBJ1-2; D may be TRBD1 (5 bases). Looked up from germline, CDR1 is SGHTA and CDR2 is FQGNSA. The CDR3 extends over 14 amino acids. V lost 5 bases, J lost 0 bases, and 10 bases lay in between. The CDR3 here is CASSPQQANYGYTF. DNA for the CDR3: TGTGCCAGCAGCCCCCAACAGGCTAACTATGGCTACACCTTC. Together with reference TRBV7-2 and TRBJ1-2, the CDR3 gives the full variable domain: GAGVSQSPSNKVTEKGKDVELRCDPISGHTALYWYRQSLGQGLEFLIYFQGNSAPDKSGLPSDRFSAERTGGSVSTLTIQRTQQEDSAVYLCASSPQQANYGYTFGSGTRLTVV.

The DNA for the CDR3 is TGCAGTGCTAATTTGGGACTAGCGTCCTACGAGCAGTACTTC. This translates into CSANLGLASYEQYF. The gene calls are TRBV20-1 and TRBJ2-7, with 10 positions matching TRBD2. The CDR3 has 14 residues. Trimming removed 4 bases from V and 1 base from J; junction bases left unmatched: 4. From germline, CDR1 is DFQATT and CDR2 SNEGSKA (reference sequence).

This sequence joins TRBV24-1 and TRBJ1-1, with D possibly matching TRBD1 (6 bases). Trimming cost V 1 base and J 9 bases, with 8 bases left between them. Germline CDR1 and CDR2: KGHDR and SFDVKD. This CDR3 contains 12 residues. CDR3 nucleotides: TGTGCCACCAGTGATTTTACAGGGCAAGCTTTCTTT. Translated: CATSDFTGQAFF.

This sequence joins TRBV11-1 and TRBJ2-7; 7 nucleotides agree with TRBD1. The germline CDR1 and CDR2 sequences are SGHAT and FQDESV (reference sequence). V lost 3 bases to trimming and J lost 3 bases; unmatched junction nucleotides: 11. The CDR3 length is 16 residues. CDR3 amino acids: CASSLLQGPHSYEQYF. The CDR3 DNA sequence: TGTGCCAGCAGCTTGCTACAGGGGCCGCATAGCTACGAGCAGTACTTC.

This clonotype has more than one count but fewer than ten. The rearrangement joins TRBV5-6 to TRBJ2-5, with a weak D call TRBD2 (6 bases). Germline V gene lookup returns CDR1 SGHDT and CDR2 YYEEEE. This CDR3 spans 13 amino acids. With 4 bases removed from V and 2 bases from J, the gap between germline ends came to 9 bases. The CDR3 loop reads CASSPAGQETQYF. The CDR3 nucleotides read TGTGCCAGCAGCCCCGCGGGGCAAGAGACCCAGTACTTC.

V is TRBV7-6 and J is TRBJ2-7; D is ambiguous. Germline loops: CDR1 SGHVS, CDR2 FNYEAQ. Trimming shortened V by 3 bases and J by 6 bases, and 9 bases separated the two germline ends. This CDR3 is 12 amino acids long. CDR3 region: CASSFRVGEQYF. The CDR3, as DNA: TGTGCCAGCAGCTTTAGGGTTGGCGAGCAGTACTTC.

This clonotype was counted a few times. The chain links TRBV24-1 to TRBJ2-1; D call uncertain. CDR1 KGHDR and CDR2 SFDVKD come from the germline V gene. V gave up 3 bases and J gave up 9 bases, with 11 bases separating them. There are 13 residues in the CDR3. The CDR3 DNA reads TGTGCCACCAGTGATAATTTCGTAGGTGAGCAGTTCTTC. It specifies CATSDNFVGEQFF.

This clonotype was observed many times. This chain links TRBV15 with TRBJ1-2; D possibly corresponds to TRBD1 (5 bases). Germline assignment: CDR1 LNHNV and CDR2 YYDKDF (reference sequence). V lost 0 bases and J 2 bases, leaving 10 bases between the germline ends. The CDR3 is 15 amino acids. The CDR3 DNA follows: TGTGCCACCAGCAGAGATCTAGGGGTAAACTATGGCTACACCTTC. It codes for CATSRDLGVNYGYTF.

This clonotype was detected ten times or more. V is TRBV7-3 and J is TRBJ1-2, with 11 bases identical to TRBD1. The V gene end was trimmed by 5 bases and the J gene end by 4 bases; junction bases not matched to a gene: 6. CDR3 length equals 15 residues. The germline gives CDR1 SGHTA, CDR2 FQGTGA. CDR3 DNA sequence: TGTGCCAGCAGCGATGCCGGGACAGGGGGCTATGGCTACACCTTC. It translates to CASSDAGTGGYGYTF.